Each of the 30 T cell receptor beta chains below was sequenced from the same sample in a study of post-analysis software for immune sequencing data. Study-wide points: Five or six TRBV segments, TRBV5-6, TRBV5-1 and TRBV20-1 among them, were found more frequent in patients than controls.

These TCRs' antigens remain unknown. Included in the TCR beta cDNA libraries were unique molecular identifiers. One entry per CDR3 protein results from TCRdb running MiXCR on the PCR reads. The top ten clones hold over 4% of a sample with 800,000 to 950,000 distinct CDR3 sequences, approximately 53% of them seen once. The sequencing input was blood. All receptors come from a girl aged 5 to 17 with multiple sclerosis.

The chain has TRBV5-1 and TRBJ2-5; D remains unclear. V gave up 4 bases and J gave up 11 bases, with 18 bases separating them. Per germline, CDR1 SGHRS and CDR2 YFSETQ. CDR3 length equals 13 residues. DNA of the CDR3: TGCGCCAGCAGCCCGGATCCCTCCGAGGAGCAGTACTTC. Its protein is CASSPDPSEEQYF.

The CDR3: CASSQAMTGGYEQYF. The CDR3 DNA reads as TGCGCCAGCAGCCAAGCAATGACAGGGGGCTACGAGCAGTACTTC. This chain joins TRBV4-1 and TRBJ2-7, with 9 nucleotides matching TRBD1. The CDR3 has 15 residues. Germline assignment: CDR1 MGHRA and CDR2 YSYEKL. V lost 1 base and J lost 3; bases outside the gene matches: 4.

About this clonotype: Germline is not matched at one junction end, which may reflect a read error. CDR3 bases: TGCGCCAGCAGCTTTGGCAGCGGGGGGGCCTCAGTCAATGGGCAGTTCTTC. Translating it yields CASSFGSGGASVNGQFF. This chain connects TRBV5-1 to TRBJ2-1; 10 nucleotides line up with TRBD2. The germline CDR1 and CDR2 sequences are SGHRS and YFSETQ. This CDR3 contains 17 residues.

The chain recombines TRBV6-1 with TRBJ2-2; 7 nucleotides match TRBD1. Germline loops: CDR1 MNHNS, CDR2 SASEGT. After removal of 8 bases from V and 3 bases from J, the junction contained 3 bases not matched to a gene. The CDR3 sequence is 13 residues long. CDR3 DNA sequence: TGTGCCAGCGGGGACAGACACACCGGGGAGCTGTTTTTT. Encoded protein: CASGDRHTGELFF.

This clonotype was observed once. The chain has TRBV29-1 and TRBJ2-1, with D hard to call. The germline V gene encodes CDR1 SQVTM and CDR2 ANQGSEA. The CDR3 sequence is 13 residues long. V was cut by 7 bases and J by 4 bases, with 14 bases left in between. CDR3 nucleotide sequence: TGCAGCGCCCCCGGGCCCCTATACAATGAGCAGTTCTTC. Residues: CSAPGPLYNEQFF.

This clonotype was counted only a few times. The genes are TRBV7-6 and TRBJ1-2, with TRBD1 identical over 8 bases. This CDR3 is 14 amino acids long. The germline gives CDR1 SGHVS, CDR2 FNYEAQ. V was pared by 4 bases and J by 7 bases, with 8 bases of the junction left unmatched. The CDR3 region has the DNA TGTGCCAGCAGCTCCCCCGACAGGGGTGGTGGCTACACCTTC. It encodes CASSSPDRGGGYTF.

There are a few counts of this clonotype. J is TRBJ2-3 and V is TRBV29-1; D unclear. This CDR3 contains 11 residues. CDR1 SQVTM and CDR2 ANQGSEA come from the germline V gene. Trimming took off 7 bases at V and 5 bases at J, with 10 bases between the two ends. The CDR3 loop reads CSAGRIDTQYF. In nucleotides, the CDR3 is TGCAGCGCCGGGCGGATAGATACGCAGTATTTT.

This chain uses TRBV5-1 with TRBJ2-7, with D perhaps matching TRBD1 (6 bases). V was clipped by 5 bases and J by 2 bases, with 11 bases between them. The CDR3 length is 13 residues. The germline gives CDR1 SGHRS, CDR2 YFSETQ. DNA of the CDR3: TGCGCCAGCAGACAGGGCGACCCCTACGAGCAGTACTTC. Translated: CASRQGDPYEQYF.

Here the CDR3 reads CATSRDLGGYELFF. As DNA, the CDR3 is TGTGCCACCAGCAGAGATCTCGGGGGATACGAGCTGTTTTTT. J is TRBJ2-2 and V is TRBV15; D is perhaps TRBD2 (6 bases). CDR3 length: 14 amino acids. V lost 0 bases and J lost 11, with 13 bases in between. CDR1 and CDR2 (germline): LNHNV, YYDKDF (reference sequence).

The rearrangement joins TRBV25-1 to TRBJ2-3; unclear D gene. Trimming left V 0 bases short and J 5 bases short, with 6 bases between. Germline CDR1 and CDR2: MGHDK and SYGVNS. The CDR3 consists of 13 residues. Written as DNA, the CDR3 is TGTGCCAGCAGTGAATATCTGAAAGATACGCAGTATTTT. Its protein product is CASSEYLKDTQYF.

This clonotype came up a few times. This chain joins TRBV10-3 and TRBJ2-1; the match to TRBD1 covers 8 bases. The ends lost 0 bases at V and 7 bases at J; junction bases unmatched: 8. CDR3 length: 16 amino acids. Germline CDR1 is ENHRY and CDR2 is SYGVKD. DNA for the CDR3: TGTGCCATCAGTGAGTCATCCCCGACAGGGGCAAATGAGCAGTTCTTC. Translation gives CAISESSPTGANEQFF.

This clonotype showed up many times. The chain is built from TRBV20-1 and TRBJ2-6; D ambiguous. The V gene lost 5 bases and the J gene lost 0 bases, with 14 bases spanning the gap. The CDR3 length is 16 residues. Germline V gene lookup returns CDR1 DFQATT and CDR2 SNEGSKA (reference sequence). Here the CDR3 DNA reads TGCAGTGCTTTCAGACCGGGTAGCTCTGGGGCCAACGTCCTGACTTTC. Translated: CSAFRPGSSGANVLTF.

This rearrangement joins TRBV3-1 to TRBJ2-1; 8 bases are a match to TRBD2. CDR3 length: 17 amino acids. Germline V gives CDR1 LGHDT, CDR2 YNNKEL (reference sequence). V lost 0 bases to trimming and J lost 4 bases; unmatched junction nucleotides: 8. The CDR3 nucleotides read TGTGCCAGCAGCCAAGATCTTGTCGCGGGGGGTTACAATGAGCAGTTCTTC. It is translated as CASSQDLVAGGYNEQFF.

The chain employs TRBV6-5 and TRBJ2-3, with D perhaps matching TRBD2 (5 bases). The CDR3 length is 14 residues. CDR1 MNHEY and CDR2 SVGAGI come from the germline V gene. The V end lost 3 bases, the J end lost 1 base, and 8 bases lay between the germline ends. The CDR3 region is CASSYNGGTDTQYF. The DNA for the CDR3 is TGTGCCAGCAGTTATAACGGGGGCACAGATACGCAGTATTTT.

V gene TRBV5-1 combines with J gene TRBJ1-5; the D gene is possibly TRBD1 (6 bases). The V gene's germline CDR1 is SGHRS and CDR2 YFSETQ. With 3 bases removed from V and 4 bases from J, the gap between germline ends came to 14 bases. CDR3 length: 15 residues. CDR3 sequence reads: CASSSEGGNNQPQHF. CDR3 nucleotides: TGCGCCAGCAGCTCTGAGGGGGGAAATAATCAGCCCCAGCATTTT.

The chain links TRBV6-4 to TRBJ1-1, with D tentatively TRBD1 (6 bases). Per the germline V gene, CDR1 is MRHNA and CDR2 is SNTAGT. Trimming removed 0 bases from V and 6 bases from J, with 11 bases in between. This CDR3 spans 14 amino acids. The chain's CDR3 is CASSDSAGAAEAFF. The CDR3 region has the DNA TGTGCCAGCAGTGACTCGGCAGGGGCGGCTGAAGCTTTCTTT.

The chain combines TRBV29-1 with TRBJ2-5, with D possibly being TRBD1 or TRBD2 (5 bases each). The V and J ends lost 2 bases and 5 bases respectively, with 21 bases between them. Germline assignment: CDR1 SQVTM and CDR2 ANQGSEA. The CDR3 covers 16 residues. The CDR3 DNA is TGCAGCGTTGAATATCCACCGGGACCCCGAGGGGAGACCCAGTACTTC. This sequence encodes CSVEYPPGPRGETQYF.

This chain connects TRBV5-1 to TRBJ2-1; 8 bases line up with TRBD1. This CDR3 comprises 15 residues. The trim removed 4 bases at V and 9 bases at J, leaving 12 bases unmatched. CDR1 is SGHRS, CDR2 YFSETQ, per germline. As DNA, the CDR3 is TGCGCCAGCAGCCCGGACAGGGCCCTCCGGGGTGAGCAGTTCTTC. This sequence encodes CASSPDRALRGEQFF. Full variable domain (rest looked up from reference TRBV5-1 and TRBJ2-1): KAGVTQTPRYLIKTRGQQVTLSCSPISGHRSVSWYQQTPGQGLQFLFEYFSETQRNKGNFPGRFSGRQFSNSRSEMNVSTLELGDSALYLCASSPDRALRGEQFFGPGTRLTVL.

The chain joins TRBV12-3 or TRBV12-4 to TRBJ1-2; tentative D call: TRBD1 (5 bases). The germline V and J ends were trimmed by 4 bases and 8 bases, with 8 bases remaining between them. This CDR3 has 11 residues. In DNA, the CDR3 is TGTGCCAGCAGTTCCAGGGTGGGCTACACCTTC. As protein: CASSSRVGYTF.

This CDR3 reads CASSSTLSGGAADTQYF. DNA of the CDR3: TGTGCCAGCAGCTCGACCTTGAGCGGGGGGGCCGCAGATACGCAGTATTTT. V is TRBV7-9 and J is TRBJ2-3; 10 nucleotides agree with TRBD2. V lost 4 bases and J lost 4; bases outside the gene matches: 11. This CDR3 has 17 amino acids. The V gene's germline CDR1 is SEHNR and CDR2 FQNEAQ (reference sequence).

The chain recombines TRBV20-1 with TRBJ2-4; D may be TRBD1 (7 bases). The germline gives CDR1 DFQATT, CDR2 SNEGSKA (reference sequence). This CDR3 is 14 amino acids long. The V gene lost 4 bases and the J gene lost 13 bases, with 23 bases spanning the gap. The CDR3 spells CSAIYRGEDYGQYF. The CDR3 nucleotides read TGCAGTGCTATATACAGGGGCGAGGACTACGGGCAGTACTTC.

The V gene is TRBV6-1, the J gene TRBJ2-4; D is undetermined. The last part of the DNA fits TRBJ2-7 better; the J call may be wrong. Per the germline V gene, CDR1 is MNHNS and CDR2 is SASEGT. This CDR3 contains 12 residues. The CDR3 sequence: CASSGWVYEQYF. The CDR3 nucleotides read TGTGCCAGCAGTGGGTGGGTCTACGAGCAGTACTTC.

This sequence joins TRBV12-3 or TRBV12-4 and TRBJ2-3; perhaps TRBD2 as D (6 bases). Trimming cost V 5 bases and J 0 bases, with 18 bases left between them. The CDR3 has 17 amino acids. DNA for the CDR3: TGTGCCAGCAGTGATTGGTGGGGCGGGGCTAGCACAGATACGCAGTATTTT. This translates into CASSDWWGGASTDTQYF.

Worth noting for this clonotype: Sequence at one end of the junction differs from germline and may be a read error. The chain has TRBV5-1 and TRBJ2-3; TRBD2 matches at 12 bases. Germline-derived CDR1 and CDR2 are SGHRS and YFSETQ. This CDR3 comprises 14 residues. The DNA for the CDR3 is TGTGCCAGCAGTCCCGGGACTAGCGGGGATACGCAGTATTTT. Amino acid sequence: CASSPGTSGDTQYF.

CDR3 DNA sequence: TGTGCCAGCAGTCACCGGGACATAATGTCCTACGAGCAGTACTTC. Its protein is CASSHRDIMSYEQYF. The gene calls are TRBV6-5 and TRBJ2-7, with a possible D match to TRBD1 (6 bases). This CDR3 has 15 residues. Germline assignment: CDR1 MNHEY and CDR2 SVGAGI. Trimming removed 5 bases from V and 1 base from J, with 15 bases in between.

V gene TRBV7-9 combines with J gene TRBJ2-5, with 10 bases fitting TRBD2. The J call may be incorrect, as the DNA end agrees better with TRBJ2-7. Germline V gene lookup returns CDR1 SEHNR and CDR2 FQNEAQ (reference sequence). The CDR3 runs 17 residues. In DNA form, the CDR3 reads TGTGCCAGCAGCTTAGGTTCTAGCGGGAGAAATCCCTACGAGCAGTACTTC. Residues: CASSLGSSGRNPYEQYF.

This chain uses TRBV12-3 or TRBV12-4 with TRBJ2-4; D tentatively reads TRBD1 or TRBD2 (5 bases each). V was clipped by 4 bases and J by 0 bases, with 10 bases between them. This CDR3 comprises 15 residues. CDR3 protein: CASSSRDLAKNIQYF. CDR3 nucleotide sequence: TGTGCCAGCAGTTCTCGGGACCTAGCCAAAAACATTCAGTACTTC.

The chain is built from TRBV20-1 and TRBJ2-4, with D possibly TRBD2 on 5 matching bases. The J call is uncertain, as TRBJ2-5 better fits the DNA end. The CDR3 runs to 12 residues. In germline, CDR1 is DFQATT, CDR2 SNEGSKA (reference sequence). The CDR3 sequence: CSAVREGETQYF. CDR3 DNA sequence: TGCAGTGCCGTACGGGAAGGGGAGACCCAGTACTTC.

V is TRBV6-1 and J is TRBJ2-4, with TRBD1 as a possible D gene (5 bases). The CDR3 is 17 amino acids. Germline assignment: CDR1 MNHNS and CDR2 SASEGT. The ends were cut back, 7 bases at V and 6 bases at J, with 25 bases in the middle. The CDR3 DNA is TGTGCCAGCACCAAAGGGGCAGGGATTAATTTTGGAAACATTCAGTACTTC. The encoded protein is CASTKGAGINFGNIQYF.

This clonotype has a handful of counts. The gene calls are TRBV12-3 or TRBV12-4 and TRBJ2-7, with a weak D call TRBD2 (5 bases). This CDR3 has 18 amino acids. Trimming removed 1 base from V and 3 bases from J, with 22 bases in between. In DNA form, the CDR3 reads TGTGCCAGCAGTTTAGGGAGTTGGCTAGCACCCCCGGACTACGAGCAGTACTTC. It specifies CASSLGSWLAPPDYEQYF.